Given below is one TCR beta chain in context. As yet, its antigen is unknown. Germline V gene sequence: CDR1 MNHEY, CDR2 SMNVEV (reference sequence). The CDR3 has 14 residues. The sample comes from a study of T cells expressing NK-cell markers. Study as a whole: HCMV seropositivity marked seven of the eight sequenced donors; one was seronegative. The study, taken as a whole, reports: Dominant NKG2C+ clonotypes accounted for 1.0-7.0% of CD8+ T cells in more than five donors. No clear determination of HCMV specificity was made for expanded NKG2C+ T cell clones.

For TCR beta, cDNA was produced by 5'RACE template switching with UMIs. TCRdb re-called the 5' RACE reads and catalogs CDR3 proteins one per entry, DNA excluded. The repertoire shows approximately 170,000 distinct CDR3 sequences; the top ten hold over 20%. The clonotype comes from a man aged 18-69 years in good health. Sequences were obtained from blood T cells: a sorted CD56 or NKG2C T cell subset, CD4+ or CD8+ T cells, or bulk PBMC T cells (not recorded which). This chain joins TRBV27 and TRBJ2-7; TCRdb returns TRBD1, unconfirmable since there is no DNA. CDR3 sequence: CASRRIQENYEQYF.